This T cell receptor beta chain originates from a study of cytomegalovirus exposure and HLA in healthy donors. The PCR employed 60 Vbeta primers together with 13 Jbeta primers. Measured with immunoSEQ multiplex PCR; TCRdb has only the in-frame clones, and not every one. Of about 82,000 clones in the sample, approximately 80% were seen once. Germline V lookup: CDR1 SEHNR, CDR2 FQNEAQ (reference sequence). The CDR3 is 13 residues long. V lost 8 bases to trimming and J lost 6 bases, with 16 bases between them. This clone was counted between two and nine times. Everyone who donated was a healthy bone marrow donor.

This receptor was obtained from a human donor in good health. This chain uses TRBV7-9 with TRBJ1-1; weak D call: TRBD1 (5 bases). Sequenced: PBMCs. The CDR3 sequence is CASRGFIGPEAFF. For the CDR3, the DNA is TGTGCCAGCCGGGGGTTTATAGGCCCTGAAGCTTTCTTT. The complete variable domain, with remaining parts taken from reference TRBV7-9 and TRBJ1-1, reads DTGVSQNPRHKITKRGQNVTFRCDPISEHNRLYWYRQTLGQGPEFLTYFQNEAQLEKSRLLSDRFSAERPKGSFSTLEIQRTEQGDSAMYLCASRGFIGPEAFFGQGTRLTVV.